What follows are 14 T cell receptor beta chains derived from one specimen sequenced in a study. TCRdb redid the calling of the 5' RACE reads with MiXCR, one entry per CDR3 protein. The data show roughly 4,900 distinct CDR3 sequences, 70% to 80% seen once. Sequencing input: naive CD4+ T cells sorted from blood. The subset here: naive CD4+ T cells, CD4+CD45RA+CD25-. Source of these receptors: a female donor with breast cancer.

The chain has TRBV5-1 and TRBJ1-1; 7 bases map to TRBD1. CDR3 length: 14 amino acids. V was pared by 4 bases and J by 5 bases, with 8 bases of the junction left unmatched. Germline V lookup: CDR1 SGHRS, CDR2 YFSETQ. The DNA of the CDR3 is TGCGCCAGCAGCGCCACAGGGGTTGGGACTGAAGCTTTCTTT. It yields the protein CASSATGVGTEAFF. Drawing the rest from reference TRBV5-1 and TRBJ1-1, the complete variable domain is KAGVTQTPRYLIKTRGQQVTLSCSPISGHRSVSWYQQTPGQGLQFLFEYFSETQRNKGNFPGRFSGRQFSNSRSEMNVSTLELGDSALYLCASSATGVGTEAFFGQGTRLTVV.

The V and J genes are TRBV7-2 and TRBJ1-1; 7 bases line up with TRBD1. Germline-derived CDR1 and CDR2 are SGHTA and FQGNSA. There are 14 residues in the CDR3. V shed 2 bases and J 4 bases; nucleotides not matched to a gene: 4. CDR3 protein: CASSLFEGATEAFF. CDR3 DNA: TGTGCCAGCAGCTTATTTGAGGGGGCCACTGAAGCTTTCTTT.

Comments on this clonotype: A read error may account for a junction end that differs from germline. The chain has TRBV12-3 or TRBV12-4 and TRBJ2-3; 8 bases agree with TRBD1. This CDR3 spans 14 amino acids. CDR3 in amino acids: CASTDRGSTDMQYF. The CDR3 bases are TGTGCCAGCACCGACAGGGGTAGCACAGATATGCAGTATTTT.

This clonotype came up a few times. V is TRBV27 and J is TRBJ1-6; unclear D gene. V was shortened by 8 bases and J by 7 bases, with 12 bases between the two germline ends. The CDR3 loop spans 13 amino acids. Germline V lookup: CDR1 MNHEY, CDR2 SMNVEV (reference sequence). The CDR3 here is CASAPFTNSPLHF. CDR3 DNA: TGTGCCAGCGCTCCCTTTACCAATTCACCCCTCCACTTT.

The chain combines TRBV5-1 with TRBJ1-1; 7 bases are a match to TRBD1. V dropped 2 bases and J dropped 0; count of bases not matched to a gene: 7. The length of the CDR3 is 16 residues. The germline V gene has CDR1 SGHRS and CDR2 YFSETQ. The CDR3 region has the DNA TGCGCCAGCAGCTTTATGACAGGGACTATGAACACTGAAGCTTTCTTT. It encodes CASSFMTGTMNTEAFF.

The chain couples TRBV6-5 to TRBJ1-6; D ambiguous. From germline, CDR1 is MNHEY and CDR2 SVGAGI. CDR3 length: 15 amino acids. The V end was cut by 0 bases, the J end by 7 bases, with 10 bases between. CDR3 residues: CASSYSGVGNSPLHF. CDR3 nucleotides: TGTGCCAGCAGTTACTCTGGTGTAGGGAATTCACCCCTCCACTTT.

CDR3 nucleotide sequence: TGTGCCAGCAGCTTAGGAGGGACCAACGATGGAGATGAGCAGTTCTTC. This codes for CASSLGGTNDGDEQFF. The chain is built from TRBV11-3 and TRBJ2-1; D might be TRBD1 or TRBD2, each matching 5 bases. The CDR3 sequence is 16 residues long. The V and J ends lost 1 base and 8 bases respectively, with 18 bases between them. Per germline, CDR1 SGHNT and CDR2 YENEEA.

The V gene is TRBV6-5, the J gene TRBJ2-7; 9 nucleotides line up with TRBD1. With 0 bases clipped from V and 5 bases from J, the junction kept 11 bases outside the gene matches. The CDR3 is made up of 17 amino acids. Germline CDR1 reads MNHEY; CDR2 reads SVGAGI. The CDR3 protein is CASSYSGPGTGYDEQYF. The CDR3 nucleotides are TGTGCCAGCAGTTACTCCGGTCCCGGGACAGGGTACGACGAGCAGTACTTC.

The chain uses TRBV6-5 and TRBJ1-4, with D hard to call. Germline values: CDR1 MNHEY, CDR2 SVGAGI. The CDR3 is made up of 12 amino acids. Trimming took off 6 bases at V and 8 bases at J, with 10 bases between the two ends. The CDR3: CASSFSGEKLFF. The CDR3 DNA reads TGTGCCAGCAGCTTCAGTGGGGAAAAACTGTTTTTT.

This chain uses TRBV4-1 with TRBJ1-1; 9 nucleotides agree with TRBD1. The germline gives CDR1 MGHRA, CDR2 YSYEKL. This CDR3 comprises 17 residues. The V gene end was trimmed by 4 bases and the J gene end by 4 bases; junction bases not matched to a gene: 13. This CDR3 is CASSRILDRGTSTEAFF. DNA of the CDR3: TGCGCCAGCAGCCGAATACTGGACAGGGGTACGAGCACTGAAGCTTTCTTT.

The sample holds a few counts of this clonotype. This rearrangement joins TRBV7-3 to TRBJ1-1; 7 nucleotides align to TRBD1. The V segment lost 5 bases and the J segment 0 bases; nucleotides outside the gene matches: 12. This CDR3 comprises 17 residues. From germline, CDR1 is SGHTA and CDR2 FQGTGA. CDR3 region: CASSNRDRGRMNTEAFF. The CDR3 coding sequence is TGTGCCAGCAGCAACCGGGACAGAGGAAGAATGAACACTGAAGCTTTCTTT.

V and J are TRBV5-1 and TRBJ1-5; 7 bases are shared with TRBD1. Germline-derived CDR1 and CDR2 are SGHRS and YFSETQ. This CDR3 contains 15 residues. Trimming at V came to 1 base and at J to 2 bases, leaving 3 bases not matched to a gene. The CDR3 loop reads CASSLSTGGNQPQHF. DNA of the CDR3: TGCGCCAGCAGCTTGTCCACAGGGGGCAATCAGCCCCAGCATTTT.

V and J are TRBV9 and TRBJ2-2, with D tentatively TRBD1 or TRBD2 (6 bases each). The CDR3 totals 16 residues. With 4 bases removed from V and 2 bases from J, the gap between germline ends came to 15 bases. Germline values: CDR1 SGDLS, CDR2 YYNGEE. The CDR3 spells CASSPKRGANTGELFF. Here the CDR3 DNA reads TGTGCCAGCAGCCCCAAGAGGGGGGCTAACACCGGGGAGCTGTTTTTT. The whole variable domain, remainder taken from reference TRBV9 and TRBJ2-2, is DSGVTQTPKHLITATGQRVTLRCSPRSGDLSVYWYQQSLDQGLQFLIQYYNGEERAKGNILERFSAQQFPDLHSELNLSSLELGDSALYFCASSPKRGANTGELFFGEGSRLTVL.

The table lists this clonotype with a count of one. The gene calls are TRBV7-2 and TRBJ1-5; possible D gene TRBD1, 5 bases. The CDR3 is made up of 16 amino acids. The germline V and J ends were trimmed by 1 base and 3 bases, with 13 bases remaining between them. Germline V lookup: CDR1 SGHTA, CDR2 FQGNSA. Written as DNA, the CDR3 is TGTGCCAGCAGCTTAGAGGCGTGGGACCCCAATCAGCCCCAGCATTTT. Amino acid sequence: CASSLEAWDPNQPQHF.